This T cell receptor (beta chain) is from a study of T cell repertoires in cytomegalovirus infection. Whole-study context: Well-studied HLA-B-restricted CMV epitopes were used in the study alongside recently identified HLA-C-restricted ones. Public TCR beta signatures marked donors with CMV infection and the matching HLA.

The germline V gene has CDR1 SGHVT and CDR2 SQSDAQ. V gave up 1 base and J gave up 4 bases, with 10 bases separating them. The CDR3 runs to 14 residues. TCRdb processed the reads anew with MiXCR; each CDR3 protein has one entry. The sample records roughly 500,000 distinct CDR3 sequences, about 39% being singletons. For this clonotype: Its antigen is currently unknown.

The source was cultured PBMCs, collected from culture after CMV antigen stimulation. V gene TRBV7-4 combines with J gene TRBJ1-1; D unresolved. The receptor was isolated from a human donor in good health (CMV status not recorded). Some clones in this sample may be carry-over from other donors' samples. In nucleotides, the CDR3 is TGTGCCAGCAGCTTAGGGCAAAGTGGCACTGAAGCTTTCTTT. Translated: CASSLGQSGTEAFF.